The 12 T cell receptor beta chains below come from one sample, sequenced in a study of T cells after posttransplantation cyclophosphamide. Using immunoSEQ multiplex PCR, the repertoire was profiled, and TCRdb retains in-frame clones only, with some absent. The sample holds tens of thousands of clones, around 93% seen once. Sequencing was performed on PBMCs. The receptors derive from a woman in her twenties or thirties in good health and a related stem cell transplant donor.

The chain recombines TRBV27 with TRBJ1-5; tentatively, D is TRBD1 (5 bases). This CDR3 spans 13 amino acids. Trimming left V 4 bases short and J 5 bases short, with 9 bases between. Germline values: CDR1 MNHEY, CDR2 SMNVEV (reference sequence). CDR3 in amino acids: CASSSRDDQPQHF. The CDR3 coding sequence is TGTGCCAGCAGTTCCAGGGATGATCAGCCCCAGCATTTT.

The chain employs TRBV16 and TRBJ2-3, with D unclear. Germline loops: CDR1 KGHSY, CDR2 FQNENV. V dropped 0 bases and J dropped 6 bases, with 4 bases sitting between them. The CDR3 length is 12 residues. The chain's CDR3 is CASSQSGDTQYF. The CDR3, as DNA: TGTGCCAGCAGCCAATCGGGGGATACGCAGTATTTT.

This chain joins TRBV2 and TRBJ2-7; tentative D call: TRBD1 (5 bases). Germline CDR1 reads SNHLY; CDR2 reads FYNNEI. The CDR3 has 14 residues. V was shortened by 6 bases and J by 3 bases, with 15 bases between the two germline ends. The CDR3 reads CASRETVKIYEQYF. The CDR3 DNA is TGTGCCAGCAGGGAGACAGTGAAAATCTACGAGCAGTACTTC.

The chain is built from TRBV2 and TRBJ1-4; D gene unclear. The CDR3 runs to 15 residues. The V gene lost 2 bases and the J gene lost 3 bases, with 10 bases spanning the gap. Germline values: CDR1 SNHLY, CDR2 FYNNEI. The CDR3 coding sequence is TGTGCCAGCAGTGAATTTGACGCCTCTAATGAAAAACTGTTTTTT. Encoded protein: CASSEFDASNEKLFF.

The sample holds a few counts of this clone. The genes are TRBV2 and TRBJ1-1, with TRBD1 identical over 7 bases. Per the germline V gene, CDR1 is SNHLY and CDR2 is FYNNEI. The CDR3 is 13 amino acids. Unmatched junction bases numbered 1, after V lost 6 bases and J lost 0 bases. CDR3 nucleotide sequence: TGTGCCAGCAGGGGACAGTTGAACACTGAAGCTTTCTTT. Its protein product is CASRGQLNTEAFF.

V usage is TRBV28 and J usage is TRBJ1-2; 8 bases fit TRBD1. Germline V gene lookup returns CDR1 MDHEN and CDR2 SYDVKM. V shed 6 bases and J 4 bases; nucleotides not matched to a gene: 4. The CDR3 length is 13 residues. The CDR3 sequence: CASRAGGAYGYTF. The CDR3 nucleotides are TGTGCCAGCAGGGCAGGGGGCGCCTATGGCTACACCTTC.

This chain joins TRBV7-3 and TRBJ2-1, with 9 nucleotides matching TRBD2. V shed 5 bases and J 3 bases; nucleotides not matched to a gene: 5. Per the germline V gene, CDR1 is SGHTA and CDR2 is FQGTGA. CDR3 length: 15 residues. DNA of the CDR3: TGTGCCAGCAGCCCCAGCGGGGGGAGCTACAATGAGCAGTTCTTC. Translating gives CASSPSGGSYNEQFF.

This sequence joins TRBV7-2 and TRBJ1-2; perhaps TRBD1 as D (5 bases). The CDR3 runs to 17 residues. Trimming took 5 bases from V and 0 from J, leaving 19 bases between them. Looked up from germline, CDR1 is SGHTA and CDR2 is FQGNSA. The CDR3 region is CASSQGPTGASNYGYTF. The CDR3 DNA is TGTGCCAGCAGCCAGGGTCCTACAGGAGCCTCTAACTATGGCTACACCTTC.

The chain combines TRBV27 with TRBJ1-1; D not certain. Germline CDR1 and CDR2: MNHEY and SMNVEV (reference sequence). Trimming removed 5 bases at V and 2 bases at J, with 9 bases between. CDR3 length: 13 amino acids. In DNA form, the CDR3 reads TGTGCCAGCAGTAGAAGGAGAAACACTGAAGCTTTCTTT. Translated, it gives CASSRRRNTEAFF.

This rearrangement joins TRBV18 to TRBJ2-4; TRBD1 matches at 8 bases. J gave up 1 base and V 6 bases, and 8 bases lay outside the gene matches. Germline CDR1 KGHSH, CDR2 LQKENI. The length of the CDR3 is 16 residues. The CDR3 nucleotides are TGTGCCAGCTCTCCGGACAGGGTAGGGGCCAAAAACATTCAGTACTTC. Translating gives CASSPDRVGAKNIQYF. Drawing the rest from reference TRBV18 and TRBJ2-4, the complete variable domain is NAGVMQNPRHLVRRRGQEARLRCSPMKGHSHVYWYRQLPEEGLKFMVYLQKENIIDESGMPKERFSAEFPKEGPSILRIQQVVRGDSAAYFCASSPDRVGAKNIQYFGAGTRLSVL.

V is TRBV13 and J is TRBJ1-1, with TRBD1 as a possible D gene (6 bases). The length of the CDR3 is 15 residues. Germline CDR1 and CDR2: PRHDT and FYEKMQ (reference sequence). Trimming took 3 bases from V and 3 from J, leaving 14 bases between them. CDR3: CASSFLSGADTEAFF. CDR3 DNA: TGTGCCAGCAGCTTTCTGTCGGGGGCGGACACTGAAGCTTTCTTT.

The rearrangement uses TRBV28 and TRBJ2-4; D perhaps matches TRBD1 (5 bases). The V gene's germline CDR1 is MDHEN and CDR2 SYDVKM. The length of the CDR3 is 14 residues. The germline V and J ends were trimmed by 5 bases and 9 bases, with 17 bases remaining between them. DNA for the CDR3: TGTGCCAGCAGTCTAAATCGAGATGGGGCCATTCAGTACTTC. It specifies CASSLNRDGAIQYF.